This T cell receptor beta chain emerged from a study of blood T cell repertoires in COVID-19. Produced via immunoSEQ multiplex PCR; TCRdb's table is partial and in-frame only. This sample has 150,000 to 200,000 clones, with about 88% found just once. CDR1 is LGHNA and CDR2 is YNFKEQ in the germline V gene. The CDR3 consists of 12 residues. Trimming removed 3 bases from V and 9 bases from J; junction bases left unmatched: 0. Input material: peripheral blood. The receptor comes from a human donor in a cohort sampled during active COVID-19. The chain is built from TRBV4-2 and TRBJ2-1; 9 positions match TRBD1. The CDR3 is CASSQGQGEQFF. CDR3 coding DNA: TGTGCCAGCAGCCAGGGACAGGGTGAGCAGTTCTTC.